This TCR beta chain appears in the sequencing data of a study of graft-versus-host responses after intestinal transplantation (dated by TCRdb to about 2021). Study-level background: The transplants that recipients received were multivisceral, liver-intestinal, or isolated intestinal. Anti-thymocyte globulin induction was given to all recipients, followed by maintenance tacrolimus and steroids for approximately 3 years. After intestinal transplantation, graft-versus-host and host-versus-graft alloreactive T cell clones were followed in the graft, circulation and bone marrow using bulk TCR-beta CDR3 sequencing. To identify alloreactive clones, pre-transplant mixed lymphocyte reaction products were sequenced and then compared with unstimulated pre-transplant donor and recipient T cells. Of the roughly 24 intestinal transplant recipients enrolled in the cohort, one of whom was a retransplant, 3 patients without pretransplant specimens were excluded. A peak of at least 4% donor T cells among recipient peripheral blood mononuclear cells was the definition used for donor T cell macrochimerism. Instead of going to the commercial service, samples from a few later patients were sequenced in-house on an Illumina MiSeq and processed with MiXCR. On the study overall, not on this receptor specifically: GvH clones were detected in recipient bone marrow, and some of these GvH clones were observed earlier in ileal mucosa or blood, consistent with an intestinal mucosal origin. Peak levels of circulating GvH clones were associated with declines in HvG clones early after transplant. Conclusions were limited by the relatively low number and heterogeneity of intestinal transplant patients. Patients with donor T cell macrochimerism had high GvH to HvG T cell clonal ratios in their allografts.

Turning to this clone: No cognate antigen has been identified for it. No base-level quality is on record; no much larger clone is a single base apart.

The library relied on the immunoSEQ multiplex PCR assay. For most patients, genomic DNA was isolated with the Qiagen DNeasy Blood and Tissue Kit and shipped frozen to Adaptive Biotechnologies for TCR sequencing. For most patients, genomic DNA was subjected to high-throughput TCR-beta CDR3 sequencing by Adaptive Biotechnologies. In the source study's methods: TCR sequencing data for 15 to 20 patients were retrieved from Adaptive's ImmunoSEQ software; three other patients were processed with MiXCR and VDJtools. To correct CD4 versus CD8 sorting errors, sequences present in both subsets at a frequency ratio below 5:1 were removed. Because the origin of CDR3 nucleotide sequences shared between donor and recipient could not be assigned, those sequences were removed. To be classed as alloreactive, a clone needed at least 2-fold expansion over unstimulated cells and a minimum CFSE-low frequency of 0.002% (template counts) or 0.001% (read counts). Clones detected in sequenced pre-transplant spleen, lymph node, or MLR CFSE-low populations of the donor or recipient were defined as mappable. Cumulative frequency of alloreactive clones was calculated as a percentage of all sequences weighted by copy number. Here the immuneACCESS table is served through TCRdb, limited to in-frame sequences with V and J called. Missing clones are a known gap in these copies; in checked studies unresolved V genes cover under half, and the rest lacks a known reason. That table gives V, J and clone size, and the DNA gave D and trimming. The sample records more than 100,000 clones, about 93% of which are singletons. The ten biggest clones cover about 0.11% of the sample.

This specimen's time point label, interpreted: cells obtained before transplantation from donor or recipient. CD3+CD4+ and CD3+CD8+ populations were FACS-sorted from unstimulated pre-transplant donor and recipient cells taken from spleen or lymph nodes. A distance of 9 bases separates the germline ends of V and J, which lose 4 bases and 5 bases respectively. The germline V gene yields SGHRS for CDR1 and YFSETQ for CDR2. The CDR3 numbers 12 residues from cysteine through phenylalanine. The sequence is cut down to CDR3 DNA, 36 bases in frame from base 1. Material: unstimulated CD4+ T cells sorted from spleen or lymph node cells, obtained before intestinal transplant. The clonotype comes from a human donor who received an intestinal transplant. Recombination linked TRBV5-1 to TRBJ2-5, with the D segment identity uncertain. The CDR3 reads CASSPGYETQYF. The DNA sequence follows: TGCGCCAGCAGCCCCGGGTACGAGACCCAGTACTTC.